The T cell receptor beta chain described here comes from a study of CD8 T cells in Susac syndrome. Per the germline V gene, CDR1 is SNHLY and CDR2 is FYNNEI. The CDR3 totals 11 residues. The V gene end was trimmed by 11 bases and the J gene end by 3 bases; junction bases not matched to a gene: 1. With random hexamers, reverse transcription was performed on roughly 0.5 to 1 ug of RNA. An immunoSEQ multiplex PCR amplified TCR beta CDR3 over 54 Vbeta and 13 Jbeta. Each CDR3 protein gets one entry after TCRdb re-called the immunoSEQ multiplex PCR reads with MiXCR. The data contain about 150,000 distinct CDR3 sequences, approximately 93% of them singletons. The patients serving as multiple sclerosis controls were treatment-naive. They had stable or active relapsing-remitting disease and fulfilled revised McDonald criteria. In contrast to the negatively isolated CD8+ and CD4+ T cells, TEMRA cells were FACS-enriched.

The receptor was isolated from a human donor with multiple sclerosis. Source material: CD8+ T cells from PBMCs. This chain joins TRBV2 and TRBJ2-5; 9 bases align to TRBD1. CDR3 in DNA: TGTGCCGGACAGGGGAAAGAGACCCAGTACTTC. Translating gives CAGQGKETQYF.